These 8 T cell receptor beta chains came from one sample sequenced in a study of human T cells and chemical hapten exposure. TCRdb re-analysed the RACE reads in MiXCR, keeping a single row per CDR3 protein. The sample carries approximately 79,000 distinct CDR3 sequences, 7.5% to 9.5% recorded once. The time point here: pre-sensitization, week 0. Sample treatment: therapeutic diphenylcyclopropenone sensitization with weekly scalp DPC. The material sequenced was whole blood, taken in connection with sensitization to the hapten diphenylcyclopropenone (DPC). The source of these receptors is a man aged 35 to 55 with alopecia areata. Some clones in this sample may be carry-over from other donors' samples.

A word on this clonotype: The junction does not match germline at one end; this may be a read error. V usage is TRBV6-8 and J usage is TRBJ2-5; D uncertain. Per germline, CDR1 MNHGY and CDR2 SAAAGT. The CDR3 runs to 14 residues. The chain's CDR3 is CVSSYFGPQETQYF. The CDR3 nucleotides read TGTGTCAGCAGTTACTTTGGACCGCAAGAGACCCAGTACTTC.

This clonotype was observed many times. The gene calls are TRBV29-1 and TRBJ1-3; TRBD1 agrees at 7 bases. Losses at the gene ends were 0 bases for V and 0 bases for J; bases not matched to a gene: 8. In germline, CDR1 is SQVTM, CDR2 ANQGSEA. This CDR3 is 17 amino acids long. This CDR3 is CSVEDPLDRDSGNTIYF. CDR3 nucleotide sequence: TGCAGCGTTGAAGATCCCCTAGACAGGGACTCTGGAAACACCATATATTTT.

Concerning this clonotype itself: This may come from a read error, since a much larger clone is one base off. The CDR3 here is CSVHGQPNTEAFF. The CDR3 region has the DNA TGCAGCGTGCATGGACAGCCCAACACTGAAGCTTTCTTT. V and J are TRBV29-1 and TRBJ1-1, with a tentative D call TRBD1 (6 bases). V lost 6 bases, J lost 2 bases, and 13 bases lay in between. Germline CDR1 reads SQVTM; CDR2 reads ANQGSEA. The CDR3 loop spans 13 amino acids.

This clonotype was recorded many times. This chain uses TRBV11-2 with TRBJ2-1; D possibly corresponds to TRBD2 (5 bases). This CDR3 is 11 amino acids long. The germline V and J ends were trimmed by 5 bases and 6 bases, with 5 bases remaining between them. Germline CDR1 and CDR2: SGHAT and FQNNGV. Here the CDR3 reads CASSTSNEQFF. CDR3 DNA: TGTGCCAGCAGCACTAGCAATGAGCAGTTCTTC.

The CDR3 sequence: CASSVVGSLSTDTQYF. The CDR3 DNA is TGTGCCAGCAGCGTAGTGGGAAGTCTTAGCACAGATACGCAGTATTTT. The chain couples TRBV9 to TRBJ2-3; no clear D gene. This CDR3 has 16 residues. Trimming left V 0 bases short and J 0 bases short, with 11 bases between. Germline V gene lookup returns CDR1 SGDLS and CDR2 YYNGEE.

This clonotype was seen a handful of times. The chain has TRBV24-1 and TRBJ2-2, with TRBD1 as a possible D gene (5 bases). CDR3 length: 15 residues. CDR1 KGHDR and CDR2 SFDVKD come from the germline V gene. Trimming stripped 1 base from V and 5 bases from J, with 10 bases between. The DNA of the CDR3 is TGTGCCACCAGTGATTTCCAGCGACAGACCGGGGAGCTGTTTTTT. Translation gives CATSDFQRQTGELFF.

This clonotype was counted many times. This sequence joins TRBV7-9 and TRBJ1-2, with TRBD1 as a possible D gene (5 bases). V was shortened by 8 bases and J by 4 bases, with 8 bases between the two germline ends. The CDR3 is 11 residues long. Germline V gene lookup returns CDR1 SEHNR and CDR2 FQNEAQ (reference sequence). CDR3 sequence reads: CASGGSYGYTF. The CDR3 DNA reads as TGTGCCAGCGGGGGAAGCTATGGCTACACCTTC. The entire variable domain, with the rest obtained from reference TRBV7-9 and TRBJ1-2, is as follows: DTGVSQNPRHKITKRGQNVTFRCDPISEHNRLYWYRQTLGQGPEFLTYFQNEAQLEKSRLLSDRFSAERPKGSFSTLEIQRTEQGDSAMYLCASGGSYGYTFGSGTRLTVV.

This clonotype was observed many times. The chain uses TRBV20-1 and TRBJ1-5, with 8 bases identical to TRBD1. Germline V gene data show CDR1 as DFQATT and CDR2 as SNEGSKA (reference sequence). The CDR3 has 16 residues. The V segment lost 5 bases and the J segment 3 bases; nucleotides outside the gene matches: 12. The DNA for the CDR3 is TGCAGTGCTCAAAGCACCGGGACAGGAGTCAATCAGCCCCAGCATTTT. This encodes CSAQSTGTGVNQPQHF.